The clone carrying this T cell receptor beta chain is a singleton in its sample. The antigen remains unidentified. Produced via immunoSEQ multiplex PCR; TCRdb's table is partial and in-frame only. In the table there are 90,000 or so clones, approximately 86% of which are singletons. The CDR3 runs to 17 residues. Germline CDR1 reads SGHNT; CDR2 reads YYREEE (reference sequence). The trim removed 0 bases at V and 7 bases at J, leaving 13 bases unmatched. The sample belongs to a study of T cell responses to AZD1222 COVID-19 vaccine. Findings and limits, study-wide: Donors were mostly white British, more females; clonal diversity possibly underestimated.

The chain has TRBV5-4 and TRBJ2-1; TRBD2 agrees at 7 bases. The starting material was peripheral blood, obtained on day 0 of AZD1222 vaccination. This clonotype was sampled from an adult in good health. The CDR3 region is CASSLEPGGGWVNEQFF. The DNA for the CDR3 is TGTGCCAGCAGCTTGGAGCCGGGAGGTGGGTGGGTGAATGAGCAGTTCTTC.